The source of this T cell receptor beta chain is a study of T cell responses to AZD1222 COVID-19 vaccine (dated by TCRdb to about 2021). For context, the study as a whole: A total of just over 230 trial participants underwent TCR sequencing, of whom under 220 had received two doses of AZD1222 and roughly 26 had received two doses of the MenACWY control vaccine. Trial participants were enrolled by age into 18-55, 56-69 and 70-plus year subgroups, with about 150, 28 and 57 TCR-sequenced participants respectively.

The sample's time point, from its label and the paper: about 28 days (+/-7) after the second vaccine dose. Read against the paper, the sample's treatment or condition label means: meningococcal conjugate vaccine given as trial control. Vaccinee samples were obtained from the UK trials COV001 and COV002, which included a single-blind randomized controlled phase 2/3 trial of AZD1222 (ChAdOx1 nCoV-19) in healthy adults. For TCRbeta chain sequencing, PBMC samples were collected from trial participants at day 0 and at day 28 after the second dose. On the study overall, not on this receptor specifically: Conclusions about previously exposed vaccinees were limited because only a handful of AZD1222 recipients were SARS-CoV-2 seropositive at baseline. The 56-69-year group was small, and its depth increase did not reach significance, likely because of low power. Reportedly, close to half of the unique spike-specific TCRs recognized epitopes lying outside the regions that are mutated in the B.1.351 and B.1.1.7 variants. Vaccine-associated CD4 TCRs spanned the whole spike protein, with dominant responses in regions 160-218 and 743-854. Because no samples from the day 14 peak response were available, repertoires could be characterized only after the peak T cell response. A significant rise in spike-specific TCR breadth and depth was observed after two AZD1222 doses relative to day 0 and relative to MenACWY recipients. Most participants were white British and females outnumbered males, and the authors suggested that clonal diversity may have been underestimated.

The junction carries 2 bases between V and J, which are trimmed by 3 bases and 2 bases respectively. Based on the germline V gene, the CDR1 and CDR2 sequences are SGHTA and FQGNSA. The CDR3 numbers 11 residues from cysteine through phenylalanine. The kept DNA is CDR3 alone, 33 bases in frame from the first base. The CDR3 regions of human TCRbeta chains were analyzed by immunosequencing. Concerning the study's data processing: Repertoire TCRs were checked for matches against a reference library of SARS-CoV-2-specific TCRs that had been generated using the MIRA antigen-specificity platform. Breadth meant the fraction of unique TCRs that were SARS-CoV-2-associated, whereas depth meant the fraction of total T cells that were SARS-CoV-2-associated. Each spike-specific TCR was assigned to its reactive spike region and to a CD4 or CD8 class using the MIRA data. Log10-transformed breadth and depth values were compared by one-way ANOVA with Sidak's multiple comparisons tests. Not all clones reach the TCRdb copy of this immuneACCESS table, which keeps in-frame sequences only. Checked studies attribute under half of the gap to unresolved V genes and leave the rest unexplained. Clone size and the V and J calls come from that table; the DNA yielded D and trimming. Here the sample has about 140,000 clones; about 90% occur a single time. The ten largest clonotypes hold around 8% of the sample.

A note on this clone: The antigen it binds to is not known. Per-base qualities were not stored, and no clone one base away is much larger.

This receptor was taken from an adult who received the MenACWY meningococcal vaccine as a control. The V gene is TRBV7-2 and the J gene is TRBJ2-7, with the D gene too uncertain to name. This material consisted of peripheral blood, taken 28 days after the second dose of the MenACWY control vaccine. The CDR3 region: CASSLTYEQYF. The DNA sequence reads TGTGCCAGCAGCTTGACCTACGAGCAGTACTTC.